The sequence of this T cell receptor beta chain was determined in a study of cytomegalovirus exposure and HLA in healthy donors. Vbeta (60) and Jbeta (13) primers were used in the PCR. Clones were sequenced by immunoSEQ multiplex PCR, and TCRdb holds only the in-frame ones, with some missing. The data show roughly 150,000 clones, 85% seen once. As to this clone: No antigen is known for it.

General study results and limits: Rare sequences made up most TCRs, while some public TCRs were found in many donors.

Germline-derived CDR1 and CDR2 are SGHTA and FQGTGA. The CDR3 spans 14 residues. The germline V and J ends were trimmed by 4 bases and 2 bases, with 9 bases remaining between them. The chain recombines TRBV7-3 with TRBJ2-1; perhaps TRBD2 as D (6 bases). Source material: PBMCs. The TCR sequence derives from a boy aged 2-9 years in good health and CMV-seronegative. This CDR3 reads CASSSTGAYNEQFF. The CDR3 DNA reads as TGTGCCAGCAGCTCCACGGGGGCCTACAATGAGCAGTTCTTC. Combining the CDR3 with reference TRBV7-3 and TRBJ2-1 gives the whole variable domain GAGVSQTPSNKVTEKGKYVELRCDPISGHTALYWYRQSLGQGPEFLIYFQGTGAADDSGLPNDRFFAVRPEGSVSTLKIQRTERGDSAVYLCASSSTGAYNEQFFGPGTRLTVL.